What follows is one TCR beta chain and its context. Its matching antigen is unknown. With 60 Vbeta and 13 Jbeta primers, the PCR was carried out. The repertoire was sequenced with immunoSEQ multiplex PCR; TCRdb's copy has only in-frame clones and lacks some. The table lists approximately 140,000 clones, approximately 82% of them singletons. The data were taken from a study of cytomegalovirus exposure and HLA in healthy donors. On the study more broadly: Approximately 190 million T cells yielded 90 million to 130 million unique TCR beta sequences, as an earlier analysis found.

Study findings and constraints: High sensitivity and specificity were reportedly achieved when the classifier diagnosed cytomegalovirus status. V- and J-gene trimming of TCR beta was linked (in a later analysis) to a missense DCLRE1C variant. Previous analysis showed most TCR beta V segments were productive about 87% or about 30% of the time.

The TCR sequence derives from a young man in good health and CMV-seropositive. Sequenced input: PBMCs.

The CDR3 region has the DNA TGTGCCAGCATCTGGGGCTACACCGGGGAGCTGTTTTTT. Its translation: CASIWGYTGELFF. The V call is TRBV28, the J call TRBJ2-2; D is possibly TRBD1 (5 bases). This CDR3 is 13 amino acids long. Trimming removed 7 bases from V and 3 bases from J, with 9 bases in between. Per germline, CDR1 MDHEN and CDR2 SYDVKM.